One and the same sample provided the 29 T cell receptor beta chains below, sequenced in a study of T-cell reconstitution after alpha-beta-depleted transplantation in children. Study-wide points: Newly made T cells mostly supplied T-cell counts and diversity one year after transplant.

It was with unique molecular identifiers that the TCRbeta library was prepared. Each CDR3 protein gets one entry after TCRdb re-called the PCR reads with MiXCR. The sample includes about 290,000 distinct CDR3 sequences, over 7% of them seen just once. Antigens for these TCRs are unknown. This sample comprised peripheral blood, obtained 360 days after TCRalphabeta/CD19-depleted stem cell transplant. The receptors here all came from a female patient between 2 and 15 years old who had a stem cell transplant for Fanconi anemia, so the T cells may come from the graft donor.

This clonotype was counted a single time. The gene calls are TRBV27 and TRBJ2-7, with 7 bases fitting TRBD2. This CDR3 spans 15 amino acids. Per the germline V gene, CDR1 is MNHEY and CDR2 is SMNVEV (reference sequence). The V and J ends lost 3 bases and 3 bases, in that order; junction bases with no gene match: 8. CDR3 loop: CASSFLAGDRYEQYF. Here the CDR3 DNA reads TGTGCCAGCAGTTTTCTCGCGGGAGATCGCTACGAGCAGTACTTC.

This clonotype was observed a few times. The rearrangement links TRBV28 to TRBJ2-3; 7 bases match TRBD2. Germline V gene data show CDR1 as MDHEN and CDR2 as SYDVKM. CDR3 length: 16 residues. V shed 6 bases and J 1 base; nucleotides not matched to a gene: 10. The CDR3 DNA reads TGTGCCAGCAGCCGGGGGGTAGCTAGCGGCACAGATACGCAGTATTTT. Amino acid sequence: CASSRGVASGTDTQYF.

This clonotype was recorded at least ten times. The rearrangement links TRBV7-9 to TRBJ1-1; possible D gene TRBD1, 5 bases. Germline assignment: CDR1 SEHNR and CDR2 FQNEAQ (reference sequence). The CDR3 is made up of 12 amino acids. V gave up 0 bases and J gave up 7 bases, with 6 bases separating them. The DNA of the CDR3 is TGTGCCAGCAGCTTAGCGACAGATGAAGCTTTCTTT. Residues: CASSLATDEAFF.

This chain uses TRBV7-9 with TRBJ2-1; D could derive from TRBD1 or TRBD2 (5 bases each). V gave up 5 bases and J gave up 1 base, with 15 bases separating them. The CDR3 totals 16 residues. The germline V gene encodes CDR1 SEHNR and CDR2 FQNEAQ (reference sequence). CDR3 region: CASSPRMWGSYNEQFF. The CDR3 DNA follows: TGTGCCAGCAGCCCCCGGATGTGGGGGTCCTACAATGAGCAGTTCTTC.

This clonotype came up many times. J is TRBJ2-1 and V is TRBV20-1; TRBD1 is a possible D gene (5 bases). The V end lost 0 bases, the J end lost 3 bases, and 12 bases lay between the germline ends. From germline, CDR1 is DFQATT and CDR2 SNEGSKA (reference sequence). The CDR3 runs to 15 residues. The CDR3: CSARDFFRVYNEQFF. CDR3 nucleotides: TGCAGTGCTAGAGATTTTTTCAGGGTCTACAATGAGCAGTTCTTC.

The V call is TRBV5-6, the J call TRBJ2-5, with TRBD1 as a possible D gene (6 bases). CDR3 length equals 15 residues. The V gene's germline CDR1 is SGHDT and CDR2 YYEEEE. Trimming took 1 base from V and 2 from J, leaving 12 bases between them. In DNA, the CDR3 is TGTGCCAGCAGCTTGTCTCTGACAGGACAAGAGACCCAGTACTTC. Amino acids: CASSLSLTGQETQYF.

This clonotype was counted ten times or more. The chain is built from TRBV20-1 and TRBJ2-3, with D maybe TRBD2 (7 bases). The ends were cut back, 5 bases at V and 4 bases at J, with 13 bases in the middle. Germline-derived CDR1 and CDR2 are DFQATT and SNEGSKA (reference sequence). The CDR3 totals 13 residues. The CDR3 bases are TGCAGTGCTGAGGGGGGGGCATCAGATACGCAGTATTTT. Translating gives CSAEGGASDTQYF.

The CDR3 bases are TGTGCCAGCAGTCCCGCCCCCCTTAATTCACCCCTCCACTTT. This codes for CASSPAPLNSPLHF. V and J are TRBV12-3 or TRBV12-4 and TRBJ1-6, with no clear D. This CDR3 region has 14 residues. V was pared by 5 bases and J by 6 bases, with 11 bases between.

This clonotype was observed at least ten times. The genes are TRBV28 and TRBJ2-7, with D hard to call. V was cut by 2 bases and J by 2 bases, with 10 bases left in between. The CDR3 runs 14 residues. Per germline, CDR1 MDHEN and CDR2 SYDVKM. This CDR3 is CASSLRMGPYEQYV. CDR3 coding DNA: TGTGCCAGCAGTTTACGAATGGGTCCCTACGAGCAGTACGTC.

This clonotype has at least ten counts. The rearrangement uses TRBV10-3 and TRBJ2-7; TRBD1 matches 7 bases. CDR3 length equals 12 residues. The germline V gene has CDR1 ENHRY and CDR2 SYGVKD. V was clipped by 5 bases and J by 9 bases; unmatched bases: 7. The CDR3: CAISLQGQWQYF. The CDR3 DNA sequence: TGTGCCATCAGTCTACAGGGGCAGTGGCAGTACTTC.

This sequence joins TRBV19 and TRBJ1-2, with D unclear. V was pared by 3 bases and J by 8 bases, with 13 bases between. Germline lookup yields CDR1 LNHDA and CDR2 SQIVND (reference sequence). This CDR3 has 13 amino acids. CDR3 DNA sequence: TGTGCCAGTAGTATGCGGAGCTCGGGCGGCTACACCTTC. This translates into CASSMRSSGGYTF.

CDR3 in amino acids: CASSQTRQETQYF. CDR3 DNA sequence: TGTGCCAGCAGTCAAACTAGACAAGAGACCCAGTACTTC. The genes are TRBV27 and TRBJ2-5, with D possibly matching TRBD2 (5 bases). V shed 5 bases and J shed 2 bases, with 9 bases lying between them. Germline assignment: CDR1 MNHEY and CDR2 SMNVEV (reference sequence). This CDR3 contains 13 residues.

This clonotype appeared many times. V gene TRBV5-1 combines with J gene TRBJ2-7; maybe TRBD1 (6 bases). CDR3 length: 15 residues. Germline CDR1 SGHRS, CDR2 YFSETQ. V lost 5 bases to trimming and J lost 3 bases, with 18 bases between them. CDR3 region: CASRPRFRDNYEQYF. The CDR3 region has the DNA TGCGCCAGCAGACCCCGATTCCGGGACAACTACGAGCAGTACTTC.

The genes are TRBV12-3 or TRBV12-4 and TRBJ1-5, with D possibly TRBD1 on 5 matching bases. This CDR3 has 14 residues. With 3 bases removed from V and 2 bases from J, the gap between germline ends came to 8 bases. CDR3 DNA sequence: TGTGCCAGCAGTTTTTTCAGGGGCAATCAGCCCCAGCATTTT. Its translation is CASSFFRGNQPQHF.

This clonotype was recorded a few times. The chain combines TRBV28 with TRBJ2-1, with 7 nucleotides matching TRBD2. This CDR3 has 16 amino acids. Trimming removed 1 base from V and 1 base from J; junction bases left unmatched: 4. Germline CDR1 and CDR2: MDHEN and SYDVKM. The CDR3 nucleotides read TGTGCCAGCAGTTTATACGGACTAGTTTCCTACAATGAGCAGTTCTTC. Amino acids: CASSLYGLVSYNEQFF.

This clonotype was picked up many times. The chain combines TRBV6-2 or TRBV6-3 with TRBJ1-2; 7 bases match TRBD1. V shed 2 bases, J shed 13 bases, and the junction held 10 bases outside the gene matches. The V gene's germline CDR1 is MNHEY and CDR2 SVGEGT. CDR3 size: 13 residues. CDR3 nucleotide sequence: TGTGCCAGCAGTTACGACAGGGCCGGTGGGCGCACCTTC. Its protein product is CASSYDRAGGRTF.

At least ten counts were recorded for this clonotype. The J gene is TRBJ2-1, the V gene TRBV7-6; 7 nucleotides agree with TRBD2. With 0 bases clipped from V and 8 bases from J, the junction kept 7 bases outside the gene matches. Germline CDR1 reads SGHVS; CDR2 reads FNYEAQ. This CDR3 spans 15 amino acids. CDR3 in DNA: TGTGCCAGCAGCTTAGCGGGAGGGCCATGGGATGAGCAGTTCTTC. Amino acid sequence: CASSLAGGPWDEQFF.

This clonotype appeared a few times. This sequence joins TRBV7-2 and TRBJ2-7, with TRBD1 matching 7 bases. The CDR3 length is 14 residues. Germline V gene data show CDR1 as SGHTA and CDR2 as FQGNSA. Germline trimming cut 5 bases from V and 7 bases from J; bases unmatched to any gene: 11. CDR3 bases: TGTGCCAGCAGCCAGGGACAGCCCCTGAGGGAGCAGTACTTC. Its translation is CASSQGQPLREQYF. The full variable domain, in which reference TRBV7-2 and TRBJ2-7 provide the parts outside the CDR3, is GAGVSQSPSNKVTEKGKDVELRCDPISGHTALYWYRQSLGQGLEFLIYFQGNSAPDKSGLPSDRFSAERTGGSVSTLTIQRTQQEDSAVYLCASSQGQPLREQYFGPGTRLTVT.

Many counts were recorded for this clonotype. The J gene is TRBJ2-2, the V gene TRBV5-1; TRBD1 aligns across 9 bases. Germline values: CDR1 SGHRS, CDR2 YFSETQ. V gave up 4 bases and J gave up 6 bases; unmatched junction bases: 10. CDR3 length equals 16 residues. The CDR3 DNA reads as TGCGCCAGCAGCCAGGAGACAGGGGGTCTTTCCGGGGAGCTGTTTTTT. Amino acid sequence: CASSQETGGLSGELFF.

Ten or more counts support this clonotype. The rearrangement links TRBV12-3 or TRBV12-4 to TRBJ2-3, with TRBD2 identical over 12 bases. The J segment lost 3 bases and the V segment lost 5 bases, leaving 0 bases of the junction unmatched. This CDR3 comprises 14 residues. The CDR3 reads CASSGLAGTDTQYF. The DNA of the CDR3 is TGTGCCAGCAGTGGACTAGCGGGGACAGATACGCAGTATTTT.

This clonotype was detected many times. The chain recombines TRBV12-3 or TRBV12-4 with TRBJ2-1, with TRBD2 matching over 10 bases. This CDR3 region has 18 residues. V trimming: 3 bases; J trimming: 6 bases; junction bases outside the gene matches: 14. The CDR3 DNA reads as TGTGCCAGCAGTTTTAATCCCGGAGGAGCGGGGGGGCCCAATGAGCAGTTCTTC. Its protein is CASSFNPGGAGGPNEQFF.

The sample holds many counts of this clonotype. The genes are TRBV7-8 and TRBJ2-1, with D possibly matching TRBD2 (6 bases). Germline V gives CDR1 SGHVS, CDR2 FQNEAQ. CDR3 length: 14 residues. Trimming pared 1 base from V and 10 bases from J, leaving 14 bases between. The CDR3 DNA follows: TGTGCCAGCAGCTTAGGACTAGAAGGCCGCGAGCAGTTCTTC. Protein: CASSLGLEGREQFF.

This clonotype was seen a handful of times. A much more abundant neighbour one base away suggests this may be a read error. V gene TRBV7-9 combines with J gene TRBJ1-1; no clear D gene. The CDR3 totals 13 residues. V lost 3 bases, J lost 1 base, and 6 bases lay in between. Per germline, CDR1 SEHNR and CDR2 FQNEAQ (reference sequence). Written as DNA, the CDR3 is TGTGCCAGCAGCTTTGTCGAGAACACTGAAGCTTTCTTT. It is translated as CASSFVENTEAFF.

This clonotype has just one count. This chain uses TRBV19 with TRBJ2-4; D is unresolved. This CDR3 is 15 amino acids long. V shed 7 bases and J shed 3 bases, with 16 bases lying between them. Per the germline V gene, CDR1 is LNHDA and CDR2 is SQIVND (reference sequence). CDR3 region: CASIGSHIGKNIQYF. The CDR3 DNA sequence: TGTGCCAGTATTGGCAGCCACATAGGCAAAAACATTCAGTACTTC.

On this clonotype: One base away lies a much larger clone, so this may be a sequencing read error. J is TRBJ2-2 and V is TRBV9; 9 bases are shared with TRBD2. Germline CDR1 reads SGDLS; CDR2 reads YYNGEE. CDR3 length: 14 residues. CDR3 sequence reads: CASSVVAGAGEPFF. In DNA form, the CDR3 reads TGTGCCAGCAGCGTAGTAGCGGGAGCCGGGGAGCCGTTTTTT.

As DNA, the CDR3 is TGTGCCAGCAGCCAAAGATTCAATGAGCAGTTCTTC. Amino acids: CASSQRFNEQFF. The gene calls are TRBV5-6 and TRBJ2-1; no definite D call. V was cut by 4 bases and J by 6 bases, with 8 bases left in between. The CDR3 runs 12 residues. Germline CDR1 reads SGHDT; CDR2 reads YYEEEE. Looking up the rest from reference TRBV5-6 and TRBJ2-1 gives the full variable domain: DAGVTQSPTHLIKTRGQQVTLRCSPKSGHDTVSWYQQALGQGPQFIFQYYEEEERQRGNFPDRFSGHQFPNYSSELNVNALLLGDSALYLCASSQRFNEQFFGPGTRLTVL.

This clonotype was observed a handful of times. V is TRBV9 and J is TRBJ1-2; 10 nucleotides match TRBD1. The CDR3 length is 15 residues. Trimming removed 4 bases from V and 6 bases from J; junction bases left unmatched: 9. The V gene's germline CDR1 is SGDLS and CDR2 YYNGEE. The CDR3 sequence is CASSPDPGTGDGYTF. The CDR3 coding sequence is TGTGCCAGCAGCCCCGACCCCGGGACAGGGGATGGCTACACCTTC.

This clonotype was seen repeatedly, ten times or more. Here the CDR3 reads CASSLEGGNRQETQYF. CDR3 nucleotide sequence: TGCGCCAGCAGCTTGGAGGGCGGAAACCGGCAAGAGACCCAGTACTTC. The V and J genes are TRBV5-1 and TRBJ2-5, with D unresolved. V was clipped by 0 bases and J by 2 bases, with 14 bases between them. The CDR3 totals 16 residues. Germline V lookup: CDR1 SGHRS, CDR2 YFSETQ.

This clonotype was counted at least ten times. The CDR3 nucleotides read TGTGCCAGCAGCTTAGGGCAGGGTGAAAAACTGTTTTTT. Its translation is CASSLGQGEKLFF. This chain uses TRBV7-8 with TRBJ1-4, with D possibly TRBD1 on 5 matching bases. This CDR3 is built from 13 residues. Trimming removed 1 base from V and 7 bases from J, with 7 bases in between. Germline CDR1 reads SGHVS; CDR2 reads FQNEAQ.